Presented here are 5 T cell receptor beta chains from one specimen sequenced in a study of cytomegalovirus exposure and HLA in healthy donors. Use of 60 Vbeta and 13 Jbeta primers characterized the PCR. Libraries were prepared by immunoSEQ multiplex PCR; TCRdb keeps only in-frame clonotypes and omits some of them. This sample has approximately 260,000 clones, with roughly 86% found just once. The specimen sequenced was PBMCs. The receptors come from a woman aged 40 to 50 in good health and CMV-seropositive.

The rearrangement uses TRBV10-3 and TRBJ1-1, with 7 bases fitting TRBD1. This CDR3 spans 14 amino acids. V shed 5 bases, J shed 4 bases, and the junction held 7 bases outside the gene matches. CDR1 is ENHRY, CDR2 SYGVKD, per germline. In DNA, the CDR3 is TGTGCCATCAGTTCAGGGGGTAGTGGCACTGAAGCTTTCTTT. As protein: CAISSGGSGTEAFF.

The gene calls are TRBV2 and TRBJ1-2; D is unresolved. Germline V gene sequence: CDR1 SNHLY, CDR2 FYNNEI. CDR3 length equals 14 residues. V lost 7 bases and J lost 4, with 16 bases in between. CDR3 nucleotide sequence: TGTGCCAGCACTACCGGACTGACCGCCTATGGCTACACCTTC. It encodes CASTTGLTAYGYTF. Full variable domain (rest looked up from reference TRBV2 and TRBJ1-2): EPEVTQTPSHQVTQMGQEVILRCVPISNHLYFYWYRQILGQKVEFLVSFYNNEISEKSEIFDDQFSVERPDGSNFTLKIRSTKLEDSAMYFCASTTGLTAYGYTFGSGTRLTVV.

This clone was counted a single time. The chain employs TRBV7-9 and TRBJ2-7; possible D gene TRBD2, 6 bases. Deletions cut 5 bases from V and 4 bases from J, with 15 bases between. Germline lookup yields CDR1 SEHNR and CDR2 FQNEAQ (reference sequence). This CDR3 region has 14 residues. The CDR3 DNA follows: TGTGCCAGCAGCCCACAAGCGGGCGGATACGAGCAGTACTTC. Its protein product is CASSPQAGGYEQYF.

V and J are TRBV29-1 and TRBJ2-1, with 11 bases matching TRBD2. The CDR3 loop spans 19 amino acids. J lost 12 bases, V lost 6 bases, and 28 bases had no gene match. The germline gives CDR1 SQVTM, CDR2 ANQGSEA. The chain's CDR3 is CSVLSSTSGTDTRVSGQFF. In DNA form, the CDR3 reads TGCAGCGTCCTGTCCTCGACTAGCGGGACTGATACGAGGGTTTCCGGGCAGTTCTTC.

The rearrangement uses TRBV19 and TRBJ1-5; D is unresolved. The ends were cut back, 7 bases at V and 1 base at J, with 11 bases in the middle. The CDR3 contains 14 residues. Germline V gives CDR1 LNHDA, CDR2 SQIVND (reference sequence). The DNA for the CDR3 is TGTGCCAGTACGATATCCGCGAGCAATCAGCCCCAGCATTTT. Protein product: CASTISASNQPQHF.